Following are 25 T cell receptor beta chains from one sample sequenced in a study of human T cells and chemical hapten exposure. TCRdb passed the RACE reads through MiXCR, listing each CDR3 protein once. This table holds 40,000 to 50,000 distinct CDR3 sequences, under 4.5% found once. Time point indicated: patch test 1, 2 weeks after DPC sensitization. Treatment indicated: therapeutic diphenylcyclopropenone sensitization with weekly scalp DPC. Total RNA was isolated from whole blood that had not been fractionated. The source material was whole blood, sampled in connection with sensitization to the hapten diphenylcyclopropenone (DPC). These receptors originate from a man aged 45-65 years with alopecia areata. Some clones in this sample may be carry-over from other donors' samples.

This chain links TRBV5-1 with TRBJ2-1, with 8 bases matching TRBD2. This CDR3 is 15 amino acids long. Germline V gives CDR1 SGHRS, CDR2 YFSETQ. The V and J ends lost 4 bases and 2 bases, in that order; junction bases with no gene match: 5. Written as DNA, the CDR3 is TGCGCCAGCAGCAGCGGACTAGCCGCCTACAATGAGCAGTTCTTC. Translated: CASSSGLAAYNEQFF.

There are a few counts of this clonotype. This chain joins TRBV6-5 and TRBJ2-7, with 10 bases identical to TRBD1. The ends lost 6 bases at V and 1 base at J; junction bases unmatched: 6. From germline, CDR1 is MNHEY and CDR2 SVGAGI. This CDR3 is 15 amino acids long. The CDR3 DNA reads TGTGCCAGCAGGCCACCGGGACAGGGGTCCTACGAGCAGTACTTC. Its protein product is CASRPPGQGSYEQYF.

Many counts were recorded for this clonotype. The V gene is TRBV6-5, the J gene TRBJ1-1, with TRBD1 identical over 11 bases. The CDR3 length is 14 residues. Germline trimming cut 6 bases from V and 7 bases from J; bases unmatched to any gene: 7. CDR1 and CDR2 from the germline V gene are MNHEY and SVGAGI. CDR3 region: CASRTGTGGFEAFF. The CDR3 region has the DNA TGTGCCAGCAGAACCGGGACAGGGGGATTTGAAGCTTTCTTT.

This clonotype was recorded many times. This rearrangement joins TRBV6-5 to TRBJ2-1, with a possible D match to TRBD2 (7 bases). The germline gives CDR1 MNHEY, CDR2 SVGAGI. CDR3 length equals 15 residues. Trimming cost V 0 bases and J 2 bases, with 8 bases left between them. CDR3 sequence reads: CASSYSGGPYNEQFF. The CDR3 DNA reads TGTGCCAGCAGTTACTCGGGGGGGCCCTACAATGAGCAGTTCTTC.

The V and J genes are TRBV12-3 or TRBV12-4 and TRBJ1-2; possible D gene TRBD1, 6 bases. The CDR3 covers 13 residues. Deletions cut 1 base from V and 7 bases from J, with 10 bases between. The CDR3 here is CASSLGTAVGYTF. CDR3 nucleotides: TGTGCCAGCAGTTTAGGGACAGCGGTTGGCTACACCTTC.

Ten or more counts support this clonotype. The gene calls are TRBV4-3 and TRBJ1-2, with a tentative D call TRBD1 (5 bases). Trimming shortened V by 3 bases and J by 2 bases, and 16 bases separated the two germline ends. Germline V CDR1 and CDR2: LGHNA, YSLEER. This CDR3 comprises 16 residues. CDR3 amino acids: CASSQEPRQRNYGYTF. The CDR3 bases are TGCGCCAGCAGCCAGGAACCCCGACAGAGAAACTATGGCTACACCTTC.

The chain has TRBV24-1 and TRBJ1-5, with no clear D. The CDR3 spans 14 residues. Germline V gene lookup returns CDR1 KGHDR and CDR2 SFDVKD. Trimming removed 5 bases at V and 4 bases at J, with 11 bases between. CDR3 DNA sequence: TGTGCCACCAGTGGGGCAGGATATAATCAGCCCCAGCATTTT. As protein: CATSGAGYNQPQHF.

This clonotype was seen repeatedly, ten times or more. The genes are TRBV11-2 and TRBJ2-6; D possibly uses TRBD1 or TRBD2 (6 bases each). The length of the CDR3 is 20 residues. Deletions cut 5 bases from V and 0 bases from J, with 23 bases between. Germline loops: CDR1 SGHAT, CDR2 FQNNGV. In nucleotides, the CDR3 is TGTGCCAGCAGCGTAAGACGGGGGCAGCTGGGACGCTCTGGGGCCAACGTCCTGACTTTC. This encodes CASSVRRGQLGRSGANVLTF.

This clonotype came up many times. The genes are TRBV7-2 and TRBJ2-3; weak D call: TRBD1 (6 bases). The CDR3 spans 15 residues. The V gene lost 2 bases and the J gene lost 1 base, with 10 bases spanning the gap. CDR1 SGHTA and CDR2 FQGNSA come from the germline V gene. CDR3 nucleotides: TGTGCCAGCAGCTTAACCCCAGGGGGCACAGATACGCAGTATTTT. It specifies CASSLTPGGTDTQYF.

Only a few counts were recorded for this clonotype. This chain uses TRBV12-3 or TRBV12-4 with TRBJ1-1, with a possible D match to TRBD1 (5 bases). The CDR3 totals 13 residues. V was trimmed by 6 bases and J by 3 bases, leaving 11 bases between them. CDR3 in amino acids: CASRGLSDTEAFF. In nucleotides, the CDR3 is TGTGCCAGCAGGGGGCTCAGTGACACTGAAGCTTTCTTT.

This clonotype was found many times. This chain links TRBV21-1 with TRBJ2-2; no check of the table's D call, TRBD2, against the DNA was made. TRBV21-1 is a listed pseudogene. CDR3 size: 16 residues. CDR3 sequence reads: CASSKGCGSKAGELFF. Here the CDR3 DNA reads TGTGCCAGCAGCAAAGGCTGCGGGAGTAAAGCCGGGGAGCTGTTTTTT.

This clonotype was seen ten or more times. V and J are TRBV28 and TRBJ2-3, with 7 bases fitting TRBD1. The germline V gene encodes CDR1 MDHEN and CDR2 SYDVKM. Trimming cost V 5 bases and J 6 bases; bases outside gene matches: 8. The CDR3 runs to 14 residues. CDR3 DNA sequence: TGTGCCAGCAGTCTGACAGGGATAAAGGATACGCAGTATTTT. As protein: CASSLTGIKDTQYF.

This clonotype was recorded many times. The chain is built from TRBV24-1 and TRBJ2-1; maybe TRBD2 (5 bases). V was cut by 4 bases and J by 7 bases, with 13 bases left in between. The length of the CDR3 is 14 residues. Germline assignment: CDR1 KGHDR and CDR2 SFDVKD. CDR3 protein: CATSDPSSGNEQFF. The CDR3 DNA is TGTGCCACCAGTGACCCCTCGTCGGGGAATGAGCAGTTCTTC.

This clonotype was detected ten times or more. J is TRBJ2-6 and V is TRBV27; 10 bases are a match to TRBD1. Germline trimming cut 7 bases from V and 0 bases from J; bases unmatched to any gene: 12. The CDR3 extends over 19 amino acids. The germline V gene encodes CDR1 MNHEY and CDR2 SMNVEV (reference sequence). The CDR3 nucleotides are TGTGCCAGCACTGCTCTCCGGGACAGGGGCTTCTCTGGGGCCAACGTCCTGACTTTC. Translating it yields CASTALRDRGFSGANVLTF.

This clonotype was found many times. The J gene is TRBJ2-7, the V gene TRBV27; D perhaps matches TRBD1 (9 bases). Germline CDR1 and CDR2: MNHEY and SMNVEV (reference sequence). The CDR3 runs to 16 residues. V lost 8 bases and J lost 1, with 21 bases in between. CDR3 sequence: CASSPRGGQGSYEQYF. CDR3 nucleotide sequence: TGTGCCAGCTCCCCTCGGGGGGGACAGGGATCCTACGAGCAGTACTTC.

This chain uses TRBV28 with TRBJ1-3; TRBD1 agrees at 7 bases. Germline lookup yields CDR1 MDHEN and CDR2 SYDVKM. This CDR3 has 15 amino acids. V gave up 7 bases and J gave up 0 bases; unmatched junction bases: 6. The CDR3 bases are TGTGCCAGCACGGGACAGACTGCCTCTGGAAACACCATATATTTT. Its protein product is CASTGQTASGNTIYF.

This clonotype was found many times. CDR3 nucleotide sequence: TGTGCCAGCAGCTCAACCACGTATAGCAATCAGCCCCAGCATTTT. Its protein product is CASSSTTYSNQPQHF. This chain links TRBV7-9 with TRBJ1-5; no firm D call. Deletions cut 4 bases from V and 0 bases from J, with 10 bases between. This CDR3 is built from 15 residues. In germline, CDR1 is SEHNR, CDR2 FQNEAQ (reference sequence). Full variable domain (outside the CDR3, taken from reference TRBV7-9 and TRBJ1-5): DTGVSQNPRHKITKRGQNVTFRCDPISEHNRLYWYRQTLGQGPEFLTYFQNEAQLEKSRLLSDRFSAERPKGSFSTLEIQRTEQGDSAMYLCASSSTTYSNQPQHFGDGTRLSIL.

The table lists this clonotype with many counts. The CDR3 DNA follows: TGCAGCGTTCAAAACCCTAGCACAGATACGCAGTATTTT. Translating gives CSVQNPSTDTQYF. The chain joins TRBV29-1 to TRBJ2-3; D is unclear. This CDR3 has 13 amino acids. Germline lookup yields CDR1 SQVTM and CDR2 ANQGSEA. Between the trimmed V and J ends, which lost 5 bases and 0 bases, there was a span of 9 bases.

This clonotype occurred many times. V gene TRBV6-5 combines with J gene TRBJ2-7, with unresolved D. Trimming took off 5 bases at V and 3 bases at J, with 5 bases between the two ends. The CDR3 extends over 11 amino acids. Germline assignment: CDR1 MNHEY and CDR2 SVGAGI. The CDR3 sequence is CASSHNYEQYF. Here the CDR3 DNA reads TGTGCCAGCAGTCACAACTACGAGCAGTACTTC.

In this sample, this clonotype turned up many times. V and J are TRBV6-2 or TRBV6-3 and TRBJ2-7; TRBD1 matches 8 bases. CDR3 length: 14 amino acids. The germline CDR1 and CDR2 sequences are MNHEY and SVGEGT. V was pared by 4 bases and J by 2 bases, with 4 bases of the junction left unmatched. The CDR3 region is CASSSRTGTYEQYF. The CDR3 DNA reads TGTGCCAGCAGTTCCCGGACAGGGACCTACGAGCAGTACTTC.

This clonotype came up many times. The rearrangement links TRBV12-3 or TRBV12-4 to TRBJ1-2, with TRBD1 identical over 8 bases. V trimming: 3 bases; J trimming: 4 bases; junction bases outside the gene matches: 4. The CDR3 sequence is 14 residues long. CDR3 loop: CASSFGTGSYGYTF. CDR3 DNA: TGTGCCAGCAGTTTCGGGACAGGAAGCTATGGCTACACCTTC.

Many counts were recorded for this clonotype. The chain couples TRBV7-9 to TRBJ1-1; D gene unclear. CDR1 and CDR2 (germline): SEHNR, FQNEAQ (reference sequence). V was cut by 4 bases and J by 0 bases, with 6 bases left in between. The CDR3 runs 13 residues. CDR3 sequence (DNA): TGTGCCAGCAGCTCGCGAATGAACACTGAAGCTTTCTTT. Translation gives CASSSRMNTEAFF.

This clonotype has ten or more counts. The chain is built from TRBV4-2 and TRBJ1-2; D is undetermined. The CDR3 length is 16 residues. V dropped 3 bases and J dropped 6 bases, with 20 bases sitting between them. Germline loops: CDR1 LGHNA, CDR2 YNFKEQ. In nucleotides, the CDR3 is TGTGCCAGCAGCCAGGCTGCCGGCGTGGTGGTGGATGGCTACACCTTC. It translates to CASSQAAGVVVDGYTF.

There are many counts of this clonotype. The gene calls are TRBV11-1 and TRBJ2-7, with D maybe TRBD1 (5 bases). V was shortened by 0 bases and J by 3 bases, with 12 bases between the two germline ends. Germline values: CDR1 SGHAT, CDR2 FQDESV (reference sequence). The CDR3 has 15 residues. In DNA form, the CDR3 reads TGTGCCAGCAGCTTAGCCGGACATAACCTCTACGAGCAGTACTTC. This translates into CASSLAGHNLYEQYF.

Many counts were recorded for this clonotype. The J gene is TRBJ1-1, the V gene TRBV6-1; no firm D call. Germline CDR1 MNHNS, CDR2 SASEGT. The CDR3 runs to 15 residues. The V gene lost 4 bases and the J gene lost 0 bases, with 12 bases spanning the gap. CDR3: CASSVVEGMNTEAFF. In nucleotides, the CDR3 is TGTGCCAGCAGTGTCGTGGAAGGAATGAACACTGAAGCTTTCTTT.